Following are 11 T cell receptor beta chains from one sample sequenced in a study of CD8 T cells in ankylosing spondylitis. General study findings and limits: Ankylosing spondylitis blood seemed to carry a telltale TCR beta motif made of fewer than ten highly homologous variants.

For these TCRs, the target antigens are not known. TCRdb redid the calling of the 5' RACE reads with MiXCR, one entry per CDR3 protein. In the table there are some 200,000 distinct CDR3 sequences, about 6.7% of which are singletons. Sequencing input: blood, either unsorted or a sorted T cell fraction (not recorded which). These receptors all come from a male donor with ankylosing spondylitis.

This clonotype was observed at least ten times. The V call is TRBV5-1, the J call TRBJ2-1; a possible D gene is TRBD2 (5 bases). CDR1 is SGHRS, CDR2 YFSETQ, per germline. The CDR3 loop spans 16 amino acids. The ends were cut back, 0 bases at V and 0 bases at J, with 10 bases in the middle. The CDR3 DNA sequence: TGCGCCAGCAGCTTGGGTGGGAGAATCTCCTACAATGAGCAGTTCTTC. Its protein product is CASSLGGRISYNEQFF.

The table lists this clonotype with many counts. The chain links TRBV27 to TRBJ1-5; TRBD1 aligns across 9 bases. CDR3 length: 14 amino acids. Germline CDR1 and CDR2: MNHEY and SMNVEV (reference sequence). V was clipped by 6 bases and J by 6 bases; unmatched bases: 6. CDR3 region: CASRYRGLGQPQHF. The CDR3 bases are TGTGCCAGCAGGTACAGGGGGCTCGGTCAGCCCCAGCATTTT.

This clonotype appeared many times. The DNA for the CDR3 is TGCAGCGTTGAAGAACCATACAATGAGCAGTTCTTC. Its translation is CSVEEPYNEQFF. The chain couples TRBV29-1 to TRBJ2-1; D unclear. The CDR3 loop spans 12 amino acids. V was pared by 0 bases and J by 4 bases, with 4 bases between. Germline V gives CDR1 SQVTM, CDR2 ANQGSEA.

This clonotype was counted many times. The CDR3 nucleotides are TGCAGTGCCACTCCAGGGACCTACAATGAGCAGTTCTTC. This translates into CSATPGTYNEQFF. V gene TRBV20-1 combines with J gene TRBJ2-1, with a weak D call TRBD1 (5 bases). Between the trimmed V and J ends, which lost 6 bases and 2 bases, there was a span of 11 bases. This CDR3 contains 13 residues. CDR1 DFQATT and CDR2 SNEGSKA come from the germline V gene (reference sequence).

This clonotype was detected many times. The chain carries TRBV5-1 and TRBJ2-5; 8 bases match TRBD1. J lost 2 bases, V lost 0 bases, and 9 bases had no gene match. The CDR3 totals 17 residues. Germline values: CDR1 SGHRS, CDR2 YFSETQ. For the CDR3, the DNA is TGCGCCAGCAGCTTGGGGATAGACAGGGGAGTTCAAGAGACCCAGTACTTC. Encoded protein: CASSLGIDRGVQETQYF.

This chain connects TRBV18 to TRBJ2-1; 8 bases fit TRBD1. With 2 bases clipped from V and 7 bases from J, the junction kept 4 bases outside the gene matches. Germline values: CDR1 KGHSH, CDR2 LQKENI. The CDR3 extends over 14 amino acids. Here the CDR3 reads CASSPGRQGNEQFF. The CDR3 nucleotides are TGTGCCAGCTCACCAGGCAGACAGGGGAATGAGCAGTTCTTC.

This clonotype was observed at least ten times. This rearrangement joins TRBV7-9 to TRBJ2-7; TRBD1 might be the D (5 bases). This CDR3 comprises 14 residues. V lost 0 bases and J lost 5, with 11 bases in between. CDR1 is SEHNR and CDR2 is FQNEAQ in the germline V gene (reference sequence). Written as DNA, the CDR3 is TGTGCCAGCAGCTTAGCGGGGCCCTTCAACGAGCAGTACTTC. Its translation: CASSLAGPFNEQYF.

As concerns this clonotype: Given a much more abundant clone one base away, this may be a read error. CDR3 in DNA: TGCAGGACTGATTCGGACAGGTACGGGGAAGCTTTCTTT. Translation gives CRTDSDRYGEAFF. The chain carries TRBV29-1 and TRBJ1-1; TRBD1 agrees at 7 bases. This CDR3 spans 13 amino acids. Germline CDR1 SQVTM, CDR2 ANQGSEA.

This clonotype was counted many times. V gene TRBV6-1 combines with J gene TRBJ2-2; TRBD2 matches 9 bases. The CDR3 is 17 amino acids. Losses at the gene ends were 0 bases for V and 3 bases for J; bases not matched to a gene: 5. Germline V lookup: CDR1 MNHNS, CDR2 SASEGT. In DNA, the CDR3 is TGTGCCAGCAGTGAAGCCCTCTTAGCGGGGGACACCGGGGAGCTGTTTTTT. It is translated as CASSEALLAGDTGELFF.

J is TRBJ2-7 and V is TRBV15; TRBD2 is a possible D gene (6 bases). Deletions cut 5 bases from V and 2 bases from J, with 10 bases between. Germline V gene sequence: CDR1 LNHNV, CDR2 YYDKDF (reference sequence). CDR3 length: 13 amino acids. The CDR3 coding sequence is TGTGCCACCAGCGCGGGGCCCCCCTACGAGCAGTACTTC. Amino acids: CATSAGPPYEQYF.

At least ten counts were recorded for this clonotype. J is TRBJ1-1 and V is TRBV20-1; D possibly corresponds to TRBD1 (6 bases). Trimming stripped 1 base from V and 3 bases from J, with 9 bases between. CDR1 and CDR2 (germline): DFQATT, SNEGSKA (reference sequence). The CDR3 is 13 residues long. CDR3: CSARGGGHTEAFF. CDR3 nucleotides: TGCAGTGCTAGAGGCGGGGGGCACACTGAAGCTTTCTTT.